These 9 T cell receptor beta chains were sequenced from one sample in a study of long-term antiretroviral therapy in people with HIV. immunoSEQ v3.0 was run at survey level. Profiled with immunoSEQ multiplex PCR; TCRdb holds only in-frame clones, not every one. Of approximately 26,000 clones listed, approximately 90% are singletons. The sample was unsorted PBMCs, taken 1.8 years after starting antiretroviral therapy. The source of these receptors is a woman between 18 and 30 years old with HIV.

The V and J genes are TRBV9 and TRBJ1-2; no clear D gene. Germline V gives CDR1 SGDLS, CDR2 YYNGEE. The CDR3 consists of 14 residues. The V gene lost 3 bases and the J gene lost 3 bases, with 12 bases spanning the gap. CDR3 residues: CASSGTWTDYGYTF. The CDR3 DNA reads as TGTGCCAGCAGCGGCACCTGGACGGACTATGGCTACACCTTC.

This sequence joins TRBV6-5 and TRBJ2-2; D may be TRBD2 (6 bases). The CDR3 is 15 amino acids. The V gene lost 3 bases and the J gene lost 4 bases, with 12 bases spanning the gap. CDR1 is MNHEY and CDR2 is SVGAGI in the germline V gene. DNA for the CDR3: TGTGCCAGCAGTTATTCGGGAGTTGGCACCGGGGAGCTGTTTTTT. This translates into CASSYSGVGTGELFF.

This chain connects TRBV10-3 to TRBJ1-4; weak D call: TRBD1 (6 bases). CDR1 and CDR2 (germline): ENHRY, SYGVKD. The V end lost 10 bases, the J end lost 3 bases, and 12 bases lay between the germline ends. The CDR3 runs 13 residues. The CDR3 sequence is CATQEGANEKLFF. CDR3 DNA sequence: TGTGCCACCCAGGAGGGGGCTAATGAAAAACTGTTTTTT.

The chain combines TRBV15 with TRBJ2-1; 13 bases align to TRBD2. This CDR3 region has 16 residues. Looked up from germline, CDR1 is LNHNV and CDR2 is YYDKDF (reference sequence). V shed 3 bases, J shed 12 bases, and the junction held 11 bases outside the gene matches. CDR3 DNA sequence: TGTGCCACCAGCAGTACTAGCGGGAGGGCCTCAAGGGGGCAGTTCTTC. It yields the protein CATSSTSGRASRGQFF.

For the CDR3, the DNA is TGTGCCAGCAGCGTACAAGCTAGCGGGAACAATGAGCAGTTCTTC. Protein: CASSVQASGNNEQFF. The gene calls are TRBV9 and TRBJ2-1, with 9 nucleotides matching TRBD2. Germline V gene lookup returns CDR1 SGDLS and CDR2 YYNGEE. This CDR3 comprises 15 residues. The J segment lost 5 bases and the V segment lost 1 base, leaving 4 bases of the junction unmatched.

Only a few counts were recorded for this clone. The rearrangement joins TRBV4-1 to TRBJ2-5; D call uncertain. Germline V gives CDR1 MGHRA, CDR2 YSYEKL. With 0 bases removed from V and 5 bases from J, the gap between germline ends came to 13 bases. CDR3 size: 15 residues. CDR3 protein: CASSQDQKSPETQYF. CDR3 DNA sequence: TGCGCCAGCAGCCAAGATCAAAAAAGTCCTGAGACCCAGTACTTC.

The CDR3 loop reads CASSKALPWPASNTGELFF. CDR3 coding DNA: TGTGCCAGCAGCAAAGCGCTTCCTTGGCCAGCTTCGAACACCGGGGAGCTGTTTTTT. The V gene is TRBV21-1, the J gene TRBJ2-2. TRBV21-1 is marked as a pseudogene. The CDR3 totals 19 residues.

The V call is TRBV12-5, the J call TRBJ2-7; D is unresolved. CDR3 size: 11 residues. V lost 1 base and J lost 5, with 3 bases in between. CDR1 is LGHNT, CDR2 FRNRAP, per germline. CDR3 nucleotides: TGTGCTAGTGGTTTGGGCGACGAGCAGTACTTC. Residues: CASGLGDEQYF.

The chain employs TRBV6-5 and TRBJ1-2; the match to TRBD1 covers 11 bases. The CDR3 covers 16 residues. The junction had 6 bases not matched to a gene; V was cut back by 2 bases and J by 4 bases. From germline, CDR1 is MNHEY and CDR2 SVGAGI. The CDR3: CASSYVRTGGGYGYTF. CDR3 nucleotide sequence: TGTGCCAGCAGTTACGTCAGGACAGGGGGCGGCTATGGCTACACCTTC.